This T cell receptor beta chain was identified in a study of OX40 agonist ivuxolimab in advanced cancers. This clone appeared a single time. Measured with immunoSEQ multiplex PCR; TCRdb has only the in-frame clones, and not every one. The data hold about 84,000 clones, with 94% observed a single time. The CDR3 length is 16 residues. V was pared by 4 bases and J by 4 bases, with 19 bases between. Germline values: CDR1 SNHLY, CDR2 FYNNEI. The sequence was obtained from an adult with an advanced solid tumor such as melanoma, head and neck, liver or kidney cancer. The chain couples TRBV2 to TRBJ1-2; D gene uncertain. Here the sequenced sample was CD4+ or CD8+ T cells sorted from blood, taken in a trial of the OX40 agonist ivuxolimab. CDR3 amino acids: CASSAPRSFTPYGYTF. In DNA, the CDR3 is TGTGCCAGCAGTGCCCCTCGCTCCTTTACTCCCTATGGCTACACCTTC.